The T cell receptor beta chain under discussion was sequenced for a study of T cells in Graves' hyperthyroidism and ophthalmopathy. Findings and limits, study-wide: Among clonotypes expanded in thyroid above 0.001, most were also found in blood.

Exclusion criteria comprised uncontrolled infection, other autoimmune disease, pregnancy or lactation. This clonotype was recorded a few times. The antigen remains unidentified. The source material, RNA transcripts, was used to amplify TCR beta CDR3 regions. During a first-round RT-PCR of the TCR CDR3, the HTBI primer set was used. Each CDR3 protein gets one entry after TCRdb re-called the multiplex PCR reads with MiXCR. Counted here are 450,000 to 600,000 distinct CDR3 sequences, about 20% occurring once; the ten biggest clones make up over 45%. The germline V gene has CDR1 SQVTM and CDR2 ANQGSEA. Germline trimming cut 5 bases from V and 5 bases from J; bases unmatched to any gene: 9. The CDR3 covers 13 residues.

Specimen: blood. The chain couples TRBV29-1 to TRBJ2-7, with TRBD1 matching 7 bases. The sequence was obtained from a man aged 40-55 years with Graves' ophthalmopathy. The CDR3 nucleotides read TGCAGCGTTATTAGACAGGGAAGCCACGAGCAGTACTTC. Amino acid sequence: CSVIRQGSHEQYF.